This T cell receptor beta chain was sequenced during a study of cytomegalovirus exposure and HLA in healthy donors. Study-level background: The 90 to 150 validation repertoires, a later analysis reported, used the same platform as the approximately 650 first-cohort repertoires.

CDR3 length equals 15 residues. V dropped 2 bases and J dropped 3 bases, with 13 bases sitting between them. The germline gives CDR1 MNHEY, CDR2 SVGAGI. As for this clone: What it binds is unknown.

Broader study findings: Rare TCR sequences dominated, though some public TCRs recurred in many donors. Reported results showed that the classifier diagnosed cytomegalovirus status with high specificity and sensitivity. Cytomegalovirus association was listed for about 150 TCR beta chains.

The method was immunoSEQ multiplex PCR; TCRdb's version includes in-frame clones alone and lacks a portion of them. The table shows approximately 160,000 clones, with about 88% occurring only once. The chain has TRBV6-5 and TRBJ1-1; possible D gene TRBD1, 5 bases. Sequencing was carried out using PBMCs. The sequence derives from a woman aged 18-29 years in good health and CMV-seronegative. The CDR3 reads CASSYRAVGDTEAFF. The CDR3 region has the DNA TGTGCCAGCAGTTACCGTGCTGTAGGGGACACTGAAGCTTTCTTT.